This TCR beta chain was found in a study of T cell repertoires in aging, cancer and after chemotherapy. The template was genomic DNA from peripheral blood, not RNA. A mixed TRB-A/B primer pool amplified rearranged TRB by multiplex touch-down PCR. TCRdb used MiXCR to reprocess the multiplex PCR reads, holding one entry per CDR3 protein. Of 5,000 to 5,500 distinct CDR3 sequences detected, 44% appear once; the ten largest clones hold approximately 7.5%. The specimen was blood. The sequence was obtained from a human donor with a blood cancer.

CDR3 sequence reads: CASSLSLGASGKETQYF. CDR3 bases: TGTGCCAGCAGCTTGTCTCTCGGGGCTAGCGGGAAAGAGACCCAGTACTTC. J is TRBJ2-5 and V is TRBV5-5; 9 bases align to TRBD2. This CDR3 has 17 residues. V trimming: 1 base; J trimming: 3 bases; junction bases outside the gene matches: 10. The germline CDR1 and CDR2 sequences are SGHKS and YYEKEE (reference sequence).